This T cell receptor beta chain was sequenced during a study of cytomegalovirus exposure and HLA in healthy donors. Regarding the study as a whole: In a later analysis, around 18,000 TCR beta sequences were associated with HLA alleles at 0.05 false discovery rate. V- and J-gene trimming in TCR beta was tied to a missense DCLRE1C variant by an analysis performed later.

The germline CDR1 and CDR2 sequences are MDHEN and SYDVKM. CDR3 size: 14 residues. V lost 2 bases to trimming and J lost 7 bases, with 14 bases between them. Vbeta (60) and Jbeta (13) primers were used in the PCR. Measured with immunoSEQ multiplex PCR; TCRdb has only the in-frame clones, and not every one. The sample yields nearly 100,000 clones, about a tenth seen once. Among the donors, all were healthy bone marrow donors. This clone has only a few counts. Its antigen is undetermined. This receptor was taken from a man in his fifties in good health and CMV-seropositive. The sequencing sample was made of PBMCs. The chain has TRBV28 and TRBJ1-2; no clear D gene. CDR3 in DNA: TGTGCCAGCAGTTTAGGGCAGTCCCGTATTGGCTACACCTTC. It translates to CASSLGQSRIGYTF.